This TCR beta chain is from a study of blood T cells in healthy people across ages. V was shortened by 3 bases and J by 0 bases, with 9 bases between the two germline ends. Germline V gives CDR1 SQVTM, CDR2 ANQGSEA. This CDR3 spans 14 amino acids. Alongside a J-beta primer mix, a sample-barcoded 5' primer served in a second PCR lasting roughly 6 to 11 cycles. TCRdb re-called the 5' RACE reads through MiXCR, storing one row per CDR3 protein. The table has fewer than 1,200,000 distinct CDR3 sequences, roughly a quarter seen once; the top ten hold about 0.69%. The same sample was also used in a study of T cells of mothers and their children.

The rearrangement uses TRBV29-1 and TRBJ2-1; D call uncertain. This clonotype was obtained from a girl between 2 and 10 years old in good health. The sample comprised blood. In DNA form, the CDR3 reads TGCAGCGTTGAGGAAGGTAGCTCCTACAATGAGCAGTTCTTC. Amino acids: CSVEEGSSYNEQFF.